A single sample is the source of the 22 T cell receptor beta chains below, sequenced in a study of cytomegalovirus exposure and HLA in healthy donors. 13 Jbeta primers and 60 Vbeta primers were used for the PCR. The repertoire was sequenced with immunoSEQ multiplex PCR; TCRdb's copy has only in-frame clones and lacks some. The data contain 100,000 to 150,000 clones, 82% of them seen just once; the ten biggest clones take up around 11%. Sequenced sample: PBMCs. The receptors shown here come from a male donor in good health and CMV-seropositive.

This clone has just one count. The chain combines TRBV14 with TRBJ2-5; the D is unclear. This CDR3 has 13 residues. The V gene's germline CDR1 is SGHDN and CDR2 FVKESK. Trimming pared 1 base from V and 4 bases from J, leaving 7 bases between. The CDR3: CASSQGSSETQYF. In DNA, the CDR3 is TGTGCCAGCAGCCAAGGCAGTTCAGAGACCCAGTACTTC.

V usage is TRBV28 and J usage is TRBJ2-7, with 10 bases that match TRBD2. Germline V gene lookup returns CDR1 MDHEN and CDR2 SYDVKM. Trimming at V came to 6 bases and at J to 4 bases, leaving 9 bases not matched to a gene. The CDR3 covers 15 residues. CDR3 coding DNA: TGTGCCAGCAGCAAAGGGGCTAGCGGGAGTTACGAGCAGTACTTC. Amino acid sequence: CASSKGASGSYEQYF.

The chain combines TRBV2 with TRBJ2-1; D gene unclear. CDR3 size: 14 residues. Germline lookup yields CDR1 SNHLY and CDR2 FYNNEI. V was trimmed by 5 bases and J by 8 bases, leaving 16 bases between them. As DNA, the CDR3 is TGTGCCAGCAGTTCTGCTGTCATAGCTCATGAGCAGTTCTTC. This translates into CASSSAVIAHEQFF.

This clone was detected a few times. The chain is built from TRBV19 and TRBJ1-2; unclear D gene. Deletions cut 5 bases from V and 5 bases from J, with 15 bases between. This CDR3 has 14 amino acids. The germline CDR1 and CDR2 sequences are LNHDA and SQIVND (reference sequence). The CDR3 DNA reads TGTGCCAGTAGTCGTGCGGGAACCTCGTATGGCTACACCTTC. It is translated as CASSRAGTSYGYTF.

V is TRBV4-3 and J is TRBJ2-2; D not certain. The CDR3 is made up of 14 amino acids. Germline-derived CDR1 and CDR2 are LGHNA and YSLEER. Trimming left V 0 bases short and J 6 bases short, with 8 bases between. The CDR3 coding sequence is TGCGCCAGCAGCCAAGAACCCCGCGCCGGGGAGCTGTTTTTT. Amino acids: CASSQEPRAGELFF.

This clone was recorded a few times. The chain recombines TRBV7-6 with TRBJ2-1; the D gene is possibly TRBD2 (5 bases). Trimming removed 1 base at V and 6 bases at J, with 13 bases between. Germline-derived CDR1 and CDR2 are SGHVS and FNYEAQ. This CDR3 comprises 15 residues. The CDR3 protein is CASSLVSDGGNEQFF. In nucleotides, the CDR3 is TGTGCCAGCAGCTTAGTATCGGACGGAGGCAATGAGCAGTTCTTC. Filled out from reference TRBV7-6 and TRBJ2-1, the complete variable domain reads GAGVSQSPRYKVTKRGQDVALRCDPISGHVSLYWYRQALGQGPEFLTYFNYEAQQDKSGLPNDRFSAERPEGSISTLTIQRTEQRDSAMYRCASSLVSDGGNEQFFGPGTRLTVL.

The rearrangement joins TRBV5-6 to TRBJ2-5, with TRBD1 as a possible D gene (5 bases). Trimming removed 4 bases at V and 7 bases at J, with 23 bases between. Germline lookup yields CDR1 SGHDT and CDR2 YYEEEE. The CDR3 is 16 amino acids. The DNA of the CDR3 is TGTGCCAGCAGCCCGAATTCCGGACAAAAATGGGGGACCCAGTACTTC. It yields the protein CASSPNSGQKWGTQYF.

The V and J genes are TRBV10-3 and TRBJ2-6, with 8 bases matching TRBD1. The germline CDR1 and CDR2 sequences are ENHRY and SYGVKD. With 7 bases clipped from V and 0 bases from J, the junction kept 8 bases outside the gene matches. CDR3 length equals 17 residues. The CDR3 DNA follows: TGTGCCATCAATGGACAGGGCTCAGACTCTGGGGCCAACGTCCTGACTTTC. This gives the protein CAINGQGSDSGANVLTF.

The V and J genes are TRBV28 and TRBJ1-1; D not resolved. V was cut by 6 bases and J by 1 base, with 9 bases left in between. CDR1 MDHEN and CDR2 SYDVKM come from the germline V gene. CDR3 length: 13 residues. The CDR3 bases are TGTGCCAGCAGAAAGCGGGGGAACACTGAAGCTTTCTTT. This translates into CASRKRGNTEAFF.

The chain carries TRBV4-3 and TRBJ2-1, with TRBD2 identical over 8 bases. V lost 1 base to trimming and J lost 8 bases; unmatched junction nucleotides: 4. The CDR3 is 14 amino acids. Germline-derived CDR1 and CDR2 are LGHNA and YSLEER. Written as DNA, the CDR3 is TGCGCCAGCAGCCAAGCGGGAGGGCCCCATGAGCAGTTCTTC. Translated: CASSQAGGPHEQFF.

This chain joins TRBV9 and TRBJ2-1; 10 bases agree with TRBD1. The CDR3 has 15 residues. V gave up 2 bases and J gave up 6 bases; unmatched junction bases: 5. CDR1 is SGDLS, CDR2 YYNGEE, per germline. CDR3 amino acids: CASSVGTGALNEQFF. The DNA of the CDR3 is TGTGCCAGCAGCGTCGGGACAGGGGCCCTCAATGAGCAGTTCTTC. Looking up the rest from reference TRBV9 and TRBJ2-1 gives the full variable domain: DSGVTQTPKHLITATGQRVTLRCSPRSGDLSVYWYQQSLDQGLQFLIQYYNGEERAKGNILERFSAQQFPDLHSELNLSSLELGDSALYFCASSVGTGALNEQFFGPGTRLTVL.

V gene TRBV7-2 combines with J gene TRBJ2-7; TRBD2 matches at 12 bases. Germline assignment: CDR1 SGHTA and CDR2 FQGNSA. The CDR3 runs 13 residues. Losses at the gene ends were 5 bases for V and 6 bases for J; bases not matched to a gene: 2. CDR3 sequence: CASSPGLAGEQYF. As DNA, the CDR3 is TGTGCCAGCAGCCCGGGACTAGCGGGCGAGCAGTACTTC.

The rearrangement links TRBV30 to TRBJ1-1; D perhaps matches TRBD1 (6 bases). CDR1 and CDR2 from the germline V gene are GTSNPN and SVGIG (reference sequence). CDR3 length: 15 residues. V was pared by 0 bases and J by 5 bases, with 16 bases between. CDR3 sequence reads: CAWSVRYQGRTEAFF. In DNA form, the CDR3 reads TGTGCCTGGAGTGTACGGTACCAGGGGCGAACTGAAGCTTTCTTT.

The genes are TRBV4-3 and TRBJ2-7; weak D call: TRBD1 (5 bases). The CDR3 has 18 amino acids. Germline V gene lookup returns CDR1 LGHNA and CDR2 YSLEER. Between the trimmed V and J ends, which lost 4 bases and 0 bases, there was a span of 22 bases. CDR3 DNA: TGCGCCAGCAGCCCAAGGGGCGGAACTCCAGATTACTCCTACGAGCAGTACTTC. It is translated as CASSPRGGTPDYSYEQYF.

The gene calls are TRBV19 and TRBJ2-2, with 11 bases that match TRBD2. The CDR3 has 15 amino acids. Per the germline V gene, CDR1 is LNHDA and CDR2 is SQIVND (reference sequence). Unmatched junction bases numbered 1, after V lost 3 bases and J lost 4 bases. The CDR3 sequence: CASSISGRATGELFF. The CDR3 region has the DNA TGTGCCAGTAGTATTAGCGGGAGGGCCACCGGGGAGCTGTTTTTT. The full variable domain, with the rest looked up from reference TRBV19 and TRBJ2-2, is DGGITQSPKYLFRKEGQNVTLSCEQNLNHDAMYWYRQDPGQGLRLIYYSQIVNDFQKGDIAEGYSVSREKKESFPLTVTSAQKNPTAFYLCASSISGRATGELFFGEGSRLTVL.

In its sample, this clone was seen a few times. The chain joins TRBV10-2 to TRBJ2-3, with D possibly TRBD2 on 5 matching bases. The CDR3 covers 12 residues. Deletions cut 8 bases from V and 3 bases from J, with 9 bases between. The V gene's germline CDR1 is WSHSY and CDR2 SAAADI. The CDR3: CASFSGTDTQYF. The DNA of the CDR3 is TGCGCCAGCTTTTCGGGGACAGATACGCAGTATTTT.

The chain employs TRBV6-5 and TRBJ2-7; possibly TRBD2 for D (6 bases). This CDR3 is 15 amino acids long. In germline, CDR1 is MNHEY, CDR2 SVGAGI. The V end was cut by 7 bases, the J end by 4 bases, with 20 bases between. The CDR3, as DNA: TGTGCCAGCATCGACCTCCGGGGGAGTGGTTACGAGCAGTACTTC. Translated: CASIDLRGSGYEQYF.

The V call is TRBV30, the J call TRBJ2-5, with D possibly matching TRBD2 (5 bases). The germline V gene encodes CDR1 GTSNPN and CDR2 SVGIG (reference sequence). With 5 bases removed from V and 5 bases from J, the gap between germline ends came to 12 bases. The CDR3 is made up of 12 amino acids. CDR3 protein: CAWGLNRETQYF. The CDR3 DNA sequence: TGTGCCTGGGGACTCAATCGGGAGACCCAGTACTTC.

V and J are TRBV9 and TRBJ2-1; 11 bases match TRBD2. Germline V gene data show CDR1 as SGDLS and CDR2 as YYNGEE. The CDR3 sequence is 15 residues long. V was pared by 6 bases and J by 6 bases, with 8 bases of the junction left unmatched. The CDR3 reads CASTLPGTSGNEQFF. The CDR3 DNA is TGTGCCAGCACCCTCCCTGGGACTAGCGGCAATGAGCAGTTCTTC.

This chain uses TRBV14 with TRBJ2-2; weak D call: TRBD1 (6 bases). CDR3 length: 14 amino acids. Germline V gene sequence: CDR1 SGHDN, CDR2 FVKESK. Trimming took off 4 bases at V and 2 bases at J, with 8 bases between the two ends. The CDR3 coding sequence is TGTGCCAGCAGCCGACAGGCCAACACCGGGGAGCTGTTTTTT. Translation: CASSRQANTGELFF.

The chain carries TRBV28 and TRBJ2-2; 7 bases match TRBD1. Trimming took 4 bases from V and 3 from J; bases not matched to a gene: 11. In germline, CDR1 is MDHEN, CDR2 SYDVKM. The CDR3 sequence is 17 residues long. Written as DNA, the CDR3 is TGTGCCAGCAGTTCCCCTAGACAGGGACGGTACACCGGGGAGCTGTTTTTT. It specifies CASSSPRQGRYTGELFF.

The J gene is TRBJ2-1, the V gene TRBV11-3, with D tentatively TRBD2 (6 bases). CDR1 and CDR2 (germline): SGHNT, YENEEA. There are 18 residues in the CDR3. Trimming stripped 3 bases from V and 2 bases from J, with 20 bases between. The chain's CDR3 is CASSLGKTSSGTYNEQFF. The CDR3 DNA reads TGTGCCAGCAGCTTGGGCAAAACTAGCTCGGGGACCTACAATGAGCAGTTCTTC.